This TCR beta chain was sequenced for a study of blood T cell repertoires in COVID-19 (dated by TCRdb to 2018 to 2021). Study-wide context: Samples covering the acute and convalescent phases of COVID-19 were provided by collaborators in the United States, Italy and Spain. The prospective study material was composed of cDNA or gDNA derived from T cells, B-cell-depleted T cells, or PBMCs. Deeply sampled blood TCRbeta repertoires from subjects exposed to, actively infected with, or recovered from COVID-19 were included in the dataset. A freely available public database, intended as a resource for researchers studying the immune response to SARS-CoV-2, is where the repertoires were released. Samples came from the ongoing ImmuneRACE study (first 160 participants) plus 1,254 subjects from 6 global collaborators. A de-identified subject ID, COVID-19 status, age in years and sex were almost always included in the sample metadata. HLA class I and class II types, where available, came from metadata supplied by the sample provider rather than from assay-based typing. Overall results and qualifications from the work: The amount of clinical and demographic metadata varied by source and participant and was provided uncurated.

The CDR1 and CDR2 encoded by the germline V gene are SQVTM and ANQGSEA. The CDR3 runs 16 amino acids, cysteine and phenylalanine included. Only the CDR3 part of the read is kept: 48 bases, read in frame from the first base. The V and J ends are trimmed by 4 bases and 0 bases, leaving 16 bases between them. TCRbeta CDR3 regions were amplified from genomic DNA by means of the immunoSEQ Assay, a bias-controlled multiplex PCR. The paper's processing steps were these. The number of nucleated cells in each sample was estimated from the amplification of reference gene primers within the assay. Sequence reads were collapsed and filtered to measure the absolute abundance of every unique TCRbeta CDR3 rearrangement. For each sample, productive Simpson clonality was calculated by taking the square root of Simpson's diversity index across productive rearrangements. Imported from immuneACCESS, the table was reduced by TCRdb to in-frame sequences with V and J called. These copies leave out some clones; in studies compared against another copy, an unresolved V gene accounts for under half, and the cause of the remainder is not known. V and J calls plus clone size are reproduced from that table; the DNA served to infer D and trimming. The sample table lists roughly 200,000 clones, around 87% of them with a count of one. The ten largest clonotypes hold under 3% of the sample.

As regards this clone: Its cognate antigen has yet to be identified. No much larger clone is present one base from it, and per-base qualities are unavailable.

The collaborating institutions used their own protocols to collect whole blood in K2EDTA tubes. For TCRbeta analysis, collaborators shipped samples in one of three forms: frozen whole blood, isolated PBMCs, or DNA extracted from either of those sample types. The origin of this receptor is a woman aged 25 to 45 with active or convalescent COVID-19. The material sequenced was peripheral blood. The chain was built from TRBV29-1 and TRBJ1-5; no D gene is confidently identified. The DNA reads TGCAGCGTTGGTGAGGGCAGCGCCAATAGCAATCAGCCCCAGCATTTT. Translated, it reads CSVGEGSANSNQPQHF.